The entry below describes one TCR beta chain. Those enrolled, adults aged about 18 to 95 years, came from roughly 22 US areas. Symptom resolution, clearance, or two negative PCRs marked donors in Cohort 3 as recovered. The data derive from a study of blood T cell repertoires in COVID-19. As for the study in general: The cDNA or gDNA used as material had been derived from T cells, B-cell-depleted T cells, or PBMCs.

In germline, CDR1 is MGHDK, CDR2 SYGVNS. V lost 3 bases to trimming and J lost 8 bases, with 13 bases between them. This CDR3 has 13 amino acids. Per the original data handling: Amplification from reference gene primers served as the basis for estimated nucleated cell counts. This table comes from immunoSEQ multiplex PCR, and its TCRdb copy is limited to in-frame clones, with some not included. V and J calls plus clone size are reproduced from that table; the DNA served to infer D and trimming. The table lists fewer than 450,000 clones, 85% to 90% of them singletons, with about 1.2% in the top ten. This clonotype was sampled from a woman under 30 who had recovered from COVID-19. This chain joins TRBV25-1 and TRBJ1-1; D is possibly TRBD1 (6 bases). The sample comprised PBMCs or T cells enriched from blood (not recorded which). The CDR3 spells CASSDPPGTEAFF. In DNA, the CDR3 is TGTGCCAGCAGTGACCCGCCAGGGACAGAAGCTTTCTTT.